This T cell receptor (beta chain) was observed in a study of blood T cells in healthy people across ages. Per germline, CDR1 SQVTM and CDR2 ANQGSEA. This CDR3 has 12 amino acids. V shed 1 base, J shed 5 bases, and the junction held 0 bases outside the gene matches. Together with a sample-barcoded 5' primer, a J-beta primer mix was included in a second PCR lasting roughly 6 to 12 cycles. Template switching added a 12-random-nucleotide identifier to every cDNA molecule. TCRdb reprocessed the 5' RACE reads via MiXCR and lists one record per CDR3 protein. This sample yields under 750,000 distinct CDR3 sequences, of which around 48% are seen a single time; 20% to 25% belongs to the top ten. This clonotype was seen a few times.

The sequenced sample was blood. This clonotype was sampled from a man older than 75 in good health. The J gene is TRBJ2-7, the V gene TRBV29-1; 9 bases match TRBD1. The CDR3 reads CSVEGTGDEQYF. The DNA for the CDR3 is TGCAGCGTTGAAGGGACAGGGGACGAGCAGTACTTC.